Following are 27 T cell receptor beta chains from one sample sequenced in a study of blood T cell repertoires in COVID-19. Here immunoSEQ multiplex PCR was the method, and the copy in TCRdb shows in-frame clones only, minus some. Of 120,000 to 150,000 clones in the sample, 84% were seen once. Specimen: PBMCs or T cells enriched from blood (not recorded which). These receptors originate from a woman aged 50 to 60 who had been exposed to COVID-19.

The chain is built from TRBV7-8 and TRBJ2-4; D is perhaps TRBD1 (6 bases). This CDR3 comprises 19 residues. The ends were cut back, 3 bases at V and 0 bases at J, with 21 bases in the middle. The germline gives CDR1 SGHVS, CDR2 FQNEAQ. Here the CDR3 reads CASSFLSGVGLLAKNIQYF. The CDR3 DNA reads TGTGCCAGCAGCTTTTTATCAGGGGTGGGGCTCCTAGCCAAAAACATTCAGTACTTC. Looking up the rest from reference TRBV7-8 and TRBJ2-4 gives the full variable domain: GAGVSQSPRYKVAKRGQDVALRCDPISGHVSLFWYQQALGQGPEFLTYFQNEAQLDKSGLPSDRFFAERPEGSVSTLKIQRTQQEDSAVYLCASSFLSGVGLLAKNIQYFGAGTRLSVL.

The V and J genes are TRBV7-2 and TRBJ2-2; no reliable D call. There are 13 residues in the CDR3. The germline V gene has CDR1 SGHTA and CDR2 FQGNSA. V lost 5 bases and J 7 bases, leaving 11 bases between the germline ends. CDR3: CASSDTRVGELFF. The CDR3 nucleotides read TGTGCCAGCAGCGATACCCGGGTCGGGGAGCTGTTTTTT.

The chain has TRBV9 and TRBJ2-1; 7 nucleotides match TRBD1. After removal of 4 bases from V and 3 bases from J, the junction contained 7 bases not matched to a gene. CDR3 size: 15 residues. Germline V gives CDR1 SGDLS, CDR2 YYNGEE. CDR3 in DNA: TGTGCCAGCAGCCCCCCAGGGGGAGTCTACAATGAGCAGTTCTTC. It is translated as CASSPPGGVYNEQFF.

The rearrangement uses TRBV12-3 or TRBV12-4 and TRBJ1-1, with 9 positions matching TRBD1. V was pared by 7 bases and J by 8 bases, with 2 bases of the junction left unmatched. The CDR3 loop spans 11 amino acids. The CDR3: CASNDRGEAFF. CDR3 nucleotides: TGTGCCAGCAATGACAGGGGGGAAGCTTTCTTT.

V gene TRBV7-9 combines with J gene TRBJ1-1, with D possibly being TRBD1 (5 bases). This CDR3 contains 15 residues. CDR1 is SEHNR, CDR2 FQNEAQ, per germline (reference sequence). Between the trimmed V and J ends, which lost 0 bases and 2 bases, there was a span of 10 bases. In DNA form, the CDR3 reads TGTGCCAGCAGCTTAGCGTTGCAGGGCAACACTGAAGCTTTCTTT. This codes for CASSLALQGNTEAFF.

The V call is TRBV29-1, the J call TRBJ2-1; TRBD2 matches at 8 bases. The CDR3 is made up of 12 amino acids. Per the germline V gene, CDR1 is SQVTM and CDR2 is ANQGSEA. V shed 6 bases, J shed 7 bases, and the junction held 5 bases outside the gene matches. CDR3 bases: TGCAGCGTCGTGCCGGGGGGGAATGAGCAGTTCTTC. Its protein product is CSVVPGGNEQFF.

V is TRBV7-9 and J is TRBJ1-2; D is unresolved. Germline CDR1 is SEHNR and CDR2 is FQNEAQ (reference sequence). V was pared by 1 base and J by 0 bases, with 6 bases between. This CDR3 has 14 residues. CDR3 bases: TGTGCCAGCAGCTTAGAGCACCCTAACTATGGCTACACCTTC. Translated, it gives CASSLEHPNYGYTF.

This clone has at least ten counts. The chain is built from TRBV7-8 and TRBJ1-6; 8 bases map to TRBD1. This CDR3 is 15 amino acids long. V shed 5 bases and J 9 bases; nucleotides not matched to a gene: 9. Germline values: CDR1 SGHVS, CDR2 FQNEAQ. The chain's CDR3 is CASSRDRIRSSPLHF. DNA of the CDR3: TGTGCCAGCAGCAGGGACAGGATACGATCTTCACCCCTCCACTTT.

DNA for the CDR3: TGCAGCGCCAAGCGGGGGGGCGAATACGAGCAGTACTTC. This sequence encodes CSAKRGGEYEQYF. V and J are TRBV29-1 and TRBJ2-7; 10 bases align to TRBD2. J was trimmed by 4 bases and V by 7 bases; bases with no gene match: 7. From germline, CDR1 is SQVTM and CDR2 ANQGSEA. This CDR3 contains 13 residues.

The genes are TRBV30 and TRBJ1-2; D gene uncertain. Trimming stripped 4 bases from V and 1 base from J, with 7 bases between. Germline CDR1 reads GTSNPN; CDR2 reads SVGIG (reference sequence). The length of the CDR3 is 12 residues. CDR3 protein: CAWTQNNYGYTF. In DNA, the CDR3 is TGTGCCTGGACCCAAAATAACTATGGCTACACCTTC.

The V gene is TRBV21-1, the J gene TRBJ2-1; the table's D call TRBD1 went unverified against the DNA. TRBV21-1 is a recognized pseudogene. This CDR3 spans 17 amino acids. The CDR3 region is CASSSRKSGRSYNEQFF. The CDR3 DNA reads as TGTGCCAGCAGCTCAAGGAAGTCAGGGCGCTCCTACAATGAGCAGTTCTTC.

The CDR3 sequence is CASSEGQGVGKLFF. CDR3 bases: TGTGCCAGCAGCGAGGGACAGGGGGTGGGAAAACTGTTTTTT. This chain uses TRBV5-6 with TRBJ1-4; 11 bases are shared with TRBD1. J was trimmed by 10 bases and V by 4 bases; bases with no gene match: 6. CDR1 SGHDT and CDR2 YYEEEE come from the germline V gene. The CDR3 consists of 14 residues.

The V and J genes are TRBV5-1 and TRBJ1-3; 10 bases align to TRBD1. The CDR3 is 16 amino acids. The V gene's germline CDR1 is SGHRS and CDR2 YFSETQ. The J segment lost 4 bases and the V segment lost 4 bases, leaving 8 bases of the junction unmatched. Written as DNA, the CDR3 is TGCGCCAGCAGCGCCGGGACAGGGGTTGGGGGAAACACCATATATTTT. Its protein product is CASSAGTGVGGNTIYF. The complete variable domain, with remaining parts taken from reference TRBV5-1 and TRBJ1-3, reads KAGVTQTPRYLIKTRGQQVTLSCSPISGHRSVSWYQQTPGQGLQFLFEYFSETQRNKGNFPGRFSGRQFSNSRSEMNVSTLELGDSALYLCASSAGTGVGGNTIYFGEGSWLTVV.

The V gene is TRBV7-2, the J gene TRBJ2-5; TRBD1 matches 10 bases. The junction had 8 bases not matched to a gene; V was cut back by 2 bases and J by 2 bases. Germline CDR1 and CDR2: SGHTA and FQGNSA. The CDR3 totals 17 residues. The CDR3 loop is CASSLMGQGISQETQYF. The CDR3 DNA sequence: TGTGCCAGCAGCTTAATGGGACAGGGGATTAGTCAAGAGACCCAGTACTTC.

The V and J genes are TRBV5-6 and TRBJ2-7; 8 nucleotides match TRBD1. The CDR3 consists of 15 residues. Trimming removed 4 bases from V and 0 bases from J; junction bases left unmatched: 6. The V gene's germline CDR1 is SGHDT and CDR2 YYEEEE. The CDR3 here is CASSQGQGSSYEQYF. In DNA, the CDR3 is TGTGCCAGCAGCCAAGGACAGGGAAGCTCCTACGAGCAGTACTTC.

This chain connects TRBV24-1 to TRBJ1-2; D remains unclear. The V and J ends lost 2 bases and 7 bases respectively, with 10 bases between them. Germline lookup yields CDR1 KGHDR and CDR2 SFDVKD. The CDR3 loop spans 13 amino acids. CDR3 amino acids: CATSDSAAGGYTF. As DNA, the CDR3 is TGTGCCACCAGTGATTCGGCGGCTGGTGGCTACACCTTC.

CDR3 coding DNA: TGCGCCAGCGGCCCCTCGGGGGTCTTGAACACTGAAGCTTTCTTT. Translated: CASGPSGVLNTEAFF. The rearrangement uses TRBV5-1 and TRBJ1-1; D may be TRBD1 (5 bases). CDR3 size: 15 residues. Germline CDR1 reads SGHRS; CDR2 reads YFSETQ. V lost 7 bases to trimming and J lost 0 bases, with 16 bases between them.

The chain links TRBV5-1 to TRBJ2-1, with 9 bases aligning to TRBD2. In germline, CDR1 is SGHRS, CDR2 YFSETQ. CDR3 size: 15 residues. The trim removed 3 bases at V and 4 bases at J, leaving 5 bases unmatched. The CDR3 DNA follows: TGCGCCAGCAGCTGGGGACTAGCTGCGTACAATGAGCAGTTCTTC. This codes for CASSWGLAAYNEQFF.

Concerning this clone itself: An end of the junction differs from the germline gene, which may be a read error. This chain connects TRBV9 to TRBJ1-6; tentatively, D is TRBD1 (6 bases). Germline V gives CDR1 SGDLS, CDR2 YYNGEE. CDR3 length: 15 amino acids. In DNA form, the CDR3 reads TGTGCCAGCAGCACCCGGGACACCTACAATTCGCCCCTCCACTTT. Encoded protein: CASSTRDTYNSPLHF.

This chain links TRBV2 with TRBJ2-7; TRBD1 aligns across 7 bases. Germline trimming cut 7 bases from V and 2 bases from J; bases unmatched to any gene: 8. The germline CDR1 and CDR2 sequences are SNHLY and FYNNEI. The CDR3 totals 14 residues. For the CDR3, the DNA is TGTGCCAGCAAACCGGGGACAGTTACCTACGAGCAGTACTTC. This codes for CASKPGTVTYEQYF.

The chain is built from TRBV4-2 and TRBJ2-2; 8 bases align to TRBD2. V shed 1 base and J 4 bases; nucleotides not matched to a gene: 8. CDR3 length: 17 amino acids. In germline, CDR1 is LGHNA, CDR2 YNFKEQ. The CDR3 reads CASSQALSGGGTGELFF. The CDR3 region has the DNA TGTGCCAGCAGCCAAGCCCTTTCGGGGGGGGGCACCGGGGAGCTGTTTTTT.

The chain employs TRBV19 and TRBJ1-2; D is unclear. Germline assignment: CDR1 LNHDA and CDR2 SQIVND (reference sequence). V dropped 6 bases and J dropped 5 bases, with 13 bases sitting between them. The CDR3 length is 13 residues. Here the CDR3 DNA reads TGTGCCAGTAGAAAAGGCTCCGGGTATGGCTACACCTTC. It codes for CASRKGSGYGYTF.

V and J are TRBV19 and TRBJ1-1, with TRBD1 as a possible D gene (5 bases). The ends were cut back, 0 bases at V and 5 bases at J, with 16 bases in the middle. Germline loops: CDR1 LNHDA, CDR2 SQIVND (reference sequence). The CDR3 runs 16 residues. The CDR3 spells CASSIDPLTGGTEAFF. The CDR3 coding sequence is TGTGCCAGTAGTATAGACCCCCTCACAGGTGGGACTGAAGCTTTCTTT. The full variable domain, completed using reference TRBV19 and TRBJ1-1, is DGGITQSPKYLFRKEGQNVTLSCEQNLNHDAMYWYRQDPGQGLRLIYYSQIVNDFQKGDIAEGYSVSREKKESFPLTVTSAQKNPTAFYLCASSIDPLTGGTEAFFGQGTRLTVV.

V and J are TRBV11-3 and TRBJ1-6; D remains ambiguous. CDR1 and CDR2 (germline): SGHNT, YENEEA. This CDR3 region has 13 residues. V shed 0 bases and J shed 7 bases, with 4 bases lying between them. Written as DNA, the CDR3 is TGTGCCAGCAGCTTAGAATCGAATTCACCCCTCCACTTT. Translated: CASSLESNSPLHF.

The V call is TRBV19, the J call TRBJ2-1; no clear D gene. The CDR3 sequence is 12 residues long. Deletions cut 6 bases from V and 6 bases from J, with 9 bases between. Germline V gene lookup returns CDR1 LNHDA and CDR2 SQIVND (reference sequence). The CDR3 DNA follows: TGTGCCAGTAGCCCAACGCGCAATGAGCAGTTCTTC. Its protein is CASSPTRNEQFF.

The rearrangement links TRBV5-6 to TRBJ1-5; no reliable D call. Trimming took off 3 bases at V and 5 bases at J, with 6 bases between the two ends. This CDR3 comprises 12 residues. The germline CDR1 and CDR2 sequences are SGHDT and YYEEEE. CDR3 region: CASSSQDQPQHF. The DNA of the CDR3 is TGTGCCAGCAGCTCCCAGGATCAGCCCCAGCATTTT.

The CDR3 bases are TGTGCCAGCGTTGGGCGTTCCTACGAGCAGTACTTC. Encoded protein: CASVGRSYEQYF. The V gene is TRBV3-1 (or the pseudogene TRBV3-2), the J gene TRBJ2-7; D is unresolved. The CDR3 totals 12 residues. The V end lost 8 bases, the J end lost 1 base, and 9 bases lay between the germline ends. Germline values: CDR1 LGHDT, CDR2 YNNKEL (reference sequence).